This T cell receptor (beta chain) appears in the sequencing data of a study of glioma-infiltrating T cells after dendritic cell vaccination. Germline V lookup: CDR1 SGHRS, CDR2 YFSETQ. The CDR3 contains 16 residues. V lost 4 bases, J lost 2 bases, and 9 bases stayed unmatched. The primer mix had 60 V beta and 13 J beta primers. TCRdb's copy holds only in-frame clones and misses some; the assay was immunoSEQ multiplex PCR. The table shows over 90,000 clones, with around 81% occurring only once. The rearrangement joins TRBV5-1 to TRBJ2-5; 9 bases are shared with TRBD1. Source: blood, taken before dendritic cell vaccination. The sequence derives from a human donor with glioblastoma. CDR3 DNA sequence: TGCGCCAGCAGCCGACTTGGACAGGGGAGGCAAGAGACCCAGTACTTC. Translating gives CASSRLGQGRQETQYF.